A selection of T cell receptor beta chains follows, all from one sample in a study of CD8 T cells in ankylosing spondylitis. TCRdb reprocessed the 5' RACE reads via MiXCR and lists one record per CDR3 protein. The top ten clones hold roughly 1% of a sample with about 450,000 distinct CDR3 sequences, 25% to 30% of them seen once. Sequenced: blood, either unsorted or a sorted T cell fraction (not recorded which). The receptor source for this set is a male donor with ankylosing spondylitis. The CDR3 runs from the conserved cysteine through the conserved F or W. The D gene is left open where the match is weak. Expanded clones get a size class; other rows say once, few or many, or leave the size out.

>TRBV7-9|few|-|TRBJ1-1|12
TGTGCCAGCAGCTTAGAAGGGGTCCAAGCTTTCTTT
CASSLEGVQAFF
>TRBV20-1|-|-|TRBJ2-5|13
TGCAGTGCTAGTGGACAGATTGAAGAGACCCAGTACTTC
CSASGQIEETQYF
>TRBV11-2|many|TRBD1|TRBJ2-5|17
TGTGCCAGCAGCTTAGGGAGGGACAGGGCGTCGATTGCGACCCAGTACTTC
CASSLGRDRASIATQYF
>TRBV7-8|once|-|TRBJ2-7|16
TGTGCCAGCAGCTCCATTTGGTCGCGGTCCACCTACGAGCAGTACTTC
CASSSIWSRSTYEQYF
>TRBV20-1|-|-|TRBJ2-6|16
TGCAGTGCTAGAGATCCCAGGGGAACTGGGGCCAACGTCCTGACTTTC
CSARDPRGTGANVLTF
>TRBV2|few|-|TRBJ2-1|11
TGTGCCGGCAGCCCATACAATGAGCAGTTCTTC
CAGSPYNEQFF
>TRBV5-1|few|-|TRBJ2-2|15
TGCGCCAGCAGCTTGGGATCGATAAACACCGGGGAGCTGTTTTTT
CASSLGSINTGELFF
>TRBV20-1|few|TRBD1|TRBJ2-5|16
TGCAGTGCTGATGTCCCAGGACAGGGGGCAACAGAGACCCAGTACTTC
CSADVPGQGATETQYF
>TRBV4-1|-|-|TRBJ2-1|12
TGCGCCAGCAGCCAAGATCTTAAAGAGCAGTTCTTC
CASSQDLKEQFF
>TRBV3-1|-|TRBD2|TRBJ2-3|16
TGTGCCAGCAGCCAAGATACTAGCGGGAGTACAGATACGCAGTATTTT
CASSQDTSGSTDTQYF
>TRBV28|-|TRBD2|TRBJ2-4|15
TGTGCCAGCAGTTCCAGACTAGCGGGACGACCCGGGTGGTACTTC
CASSSRLAGRPGWYF
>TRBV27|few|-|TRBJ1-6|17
TGTGCCAGCAGTGACCGGGACACTCTGACCTATAATTCACCCCTCCACTTT
CASSDRDTLTYNSPLHF
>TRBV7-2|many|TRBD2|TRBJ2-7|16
TGTGCCAGCAGCTTCATGACTAGCGGTAACTCCTACGAGCAGTACTTC
CASSFMTSGNSYEQYF
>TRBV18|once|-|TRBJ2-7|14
TGTGCCAGCTCAAGCCCGTCAGGGTCCTACGAGCAGTACTTC
CASSSPSGSYEQYF
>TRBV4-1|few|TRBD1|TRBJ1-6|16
TGCGCCAGCAGCAAAATACCGGGACAGATTAATTCACCCCTCCACTTT
CASSKIPGQINSPLHF
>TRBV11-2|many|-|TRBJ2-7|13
TGTGCCAGCAGCTTAGGTGGCGGGATGCATCAGTACTTC
CASSLGGGMHQYF
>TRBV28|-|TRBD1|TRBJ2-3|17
TGTGCCAGCAGTGGCCGGGACAGGGTTTCGCGTGGAGATACGCAGTATTTT
CASSGRDRVSRGDTQYF
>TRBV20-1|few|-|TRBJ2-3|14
TGCAGTGCTAAGATGAGGACTCGCACAGATACGCAGTATTTT
CSAKMRTRTDTQYF
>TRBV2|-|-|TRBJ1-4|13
TGTGCCAGCAGTGAAGGCCCGGGGGAAAAACTGTTTTTT
CASSEGPGEKLFF
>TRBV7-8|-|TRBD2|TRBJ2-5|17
TGTGCCAGCAGCTTAACGGCTAGCGGGGTCCTCCAAGAGACCCAGTACTTC
CASSLTASGVLQETQYF
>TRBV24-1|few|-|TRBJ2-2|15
TGTGCCACCAGTGTGGGGTCCGGAGACACCGGGGAGCTGTTTTTT
CATSVGSGDTGELFF
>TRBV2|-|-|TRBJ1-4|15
TGTGCCAGCAGTGAGAAGTGGGGGGGAGATGAAAAACTGTTTTTT
CASSEKWGGDEKLFF
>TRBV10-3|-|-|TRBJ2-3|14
TGTGCCATCAGTTTGGGGTCCTACTCCGATACGCAGTATTTT
CAISLGSYSDTQYF
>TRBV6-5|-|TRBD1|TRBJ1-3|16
TGTGCCAGCAGTTACTCCGACAGGGCAGGAGGAAACACCATATATTTT
CASSYSDRAGGNTIYF
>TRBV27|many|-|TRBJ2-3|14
TGTGCCAGCAGCCTCCGGGACGGCACAGATACGCAGTATTTT
CASSLRDGTDTQYF
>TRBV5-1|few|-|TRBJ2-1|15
TGCGCCAGCAGCTTGGATGGCGGTACTCGGAATGAGCAGTTCTTC
CASSLDGGTRNEQFF
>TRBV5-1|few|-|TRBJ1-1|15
TGCGCCAGCAGCTTGGCAGGACAGACGAACACTGAAGCTTTCTTT
CASSLAGQTNTEAFF
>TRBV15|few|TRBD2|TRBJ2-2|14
TGTGCCACCAGCAGAGGACTAGCGGAACGGGAGCTGTTTTTT
CATSRGLAERELFF
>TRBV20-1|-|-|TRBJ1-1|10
TGCAGTGCGCGGACTGAAGAAGCTTTCTTT
CSARTEEAFF
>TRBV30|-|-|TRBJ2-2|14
TGTGCCTGGAGTCGGCTAGCTCGAGGCGGGGAGCTGTTTTTT
CAWSRLARGGELFF
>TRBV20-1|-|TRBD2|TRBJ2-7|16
TGCAGTGCCGGAGGGGCTAGCGGGCTCCTCTCCTACGAGCAGTACTTC
CSAGGASGLLSYEQYF
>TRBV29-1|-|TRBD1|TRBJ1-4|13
TGCAGCGTTAGGACAGGGGGTAATGAAAAACTGTTTTTT
CSVRTGGNEKLFF
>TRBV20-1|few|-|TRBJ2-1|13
TGCAGTGCTAGCCGGGACACCTACAATGAGCAGTTCTTC
CSASRDTYNEQFF
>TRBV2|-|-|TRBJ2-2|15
TGTGCCAGCGGAGCCCGGGAGTTCTCCACCGGGGAGCTGTTTTTT
CASGAREFSTGELFF
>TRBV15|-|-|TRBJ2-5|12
TGTGCCACCAGTCAGGTCGGAGAGACCCAGTACTTC
CATSQVGETQYF
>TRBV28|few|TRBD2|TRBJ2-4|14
TGTGCCAGCAGCGGGGGGGTAGCCAAAAACATTCAGTACTTC
CASSGGVAKNIQYF
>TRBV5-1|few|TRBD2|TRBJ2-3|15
TGCGCCAGCAGCGCCGAACTAGCGATGGCAGATACGCAGTATTTT
CASSAELAMADTQYF
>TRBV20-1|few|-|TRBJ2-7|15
TGCAGTGCCCAGACTAAAAACCTGGCGCCCTACGAGCAGTACTTC
CSAQTKNLAPYEQYF
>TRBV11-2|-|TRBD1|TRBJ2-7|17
TGTGCCAGCAGCTTAGAAGGGGGGACAGGGGGATTTTACGAGCAGTACTTC
CASSLEGGTGGFYEQYF
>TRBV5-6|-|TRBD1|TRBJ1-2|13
TGTGCCAGCAGCGCGGACAGGATCTATGGCTACACCTTC
CASSADRIYGYTF
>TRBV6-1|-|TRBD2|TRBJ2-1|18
TGTGCCAGCAGTGAATTACCGGGGGCGGGAGGTTTTGGAAATGAGCAGTTCTTC
CASSELPGAGGFGNEQFF
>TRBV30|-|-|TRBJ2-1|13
TGTGCCTGGAACAGGGAAAATCACAATGAGCAGTTCTTC
CAWNRENHNEQFF
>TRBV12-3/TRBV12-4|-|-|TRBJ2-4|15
TGTGCCAGCAGTTTACTGGCTTTCGACTTGGACATTCAGTACTTC
CASSLLAFDLDIQYF
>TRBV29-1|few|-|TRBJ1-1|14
TGCAGCGTGGACCCCCAAAGGGCCGGCACTGAAGCTTTCTTT
CSVDPQRAGTEAFF
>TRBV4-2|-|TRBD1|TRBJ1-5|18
TGTGCCAGCAGCCAAACCGGACAGGGGGCTGATAGAAATCAGCCCCAGCATTTT
CASSQTGQGADRNQPQHF
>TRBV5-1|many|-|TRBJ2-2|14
TGTGCCAGCAGTTTAGTACAGAGCACCGGGGAGCTGTTTTTT
CASSLVQSTGELFF
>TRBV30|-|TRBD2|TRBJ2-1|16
TGTGCCTGGAATCTCCCGGGACTAGCGGGAGGGCCAGAGCAGTTCTTC
CAWNLPGLAGGPEQFF
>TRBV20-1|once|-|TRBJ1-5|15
TGCAGTGCTAGAGGAACACAGGCAGGCAATCAGCCCCAGCATTTT
CSARGTQAGNQPQHF
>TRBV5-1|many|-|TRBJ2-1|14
TGCGCCAGCAGCTTGAGTAGCGGTTACAATGAGCAGTTCTTC
CASSLSSGYNEQFF